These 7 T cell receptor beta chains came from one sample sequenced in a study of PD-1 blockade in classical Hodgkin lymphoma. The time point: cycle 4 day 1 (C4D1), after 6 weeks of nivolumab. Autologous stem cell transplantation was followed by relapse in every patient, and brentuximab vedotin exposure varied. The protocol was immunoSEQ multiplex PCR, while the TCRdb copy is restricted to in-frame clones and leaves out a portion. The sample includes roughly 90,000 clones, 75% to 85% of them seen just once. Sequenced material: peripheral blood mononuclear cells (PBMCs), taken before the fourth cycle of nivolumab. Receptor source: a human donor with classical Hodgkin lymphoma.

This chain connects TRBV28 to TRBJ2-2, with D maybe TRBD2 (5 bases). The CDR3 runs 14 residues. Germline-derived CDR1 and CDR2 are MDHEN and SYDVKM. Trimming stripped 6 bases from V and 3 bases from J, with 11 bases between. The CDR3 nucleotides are TGTGCCAGCAGACGCGGGTCTGACACCGGGGAGCTGTTTTTT. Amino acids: CASRRGSDTGELFF.

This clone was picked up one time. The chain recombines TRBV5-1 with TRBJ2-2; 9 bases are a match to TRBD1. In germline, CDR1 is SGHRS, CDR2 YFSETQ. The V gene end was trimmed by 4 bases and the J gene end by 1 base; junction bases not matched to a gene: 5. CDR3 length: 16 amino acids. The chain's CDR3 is CASSRLDRGNTGELFF. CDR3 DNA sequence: TGCGCCAGCAGCCGACTGGACAGGGGGAACACCGGGGAGCTGTTTTTT.

The CDR3 DNA is TGTGCCAGCAGCTTATCCCTGTCCTACAATGAGCAGTTCTTC. Protein product: CASSLSLSYNEQFF. This rearrangement joins TRBV7-9 to TRBJ2-1; unclear D gene. CDR1 is SEHNR, CDR2 FQNEAQ, per germline (reference sequence). The CDR3 covers 14 residues. V lost 2 bases to trimming and J lost 1 base, with 6 bases between them.

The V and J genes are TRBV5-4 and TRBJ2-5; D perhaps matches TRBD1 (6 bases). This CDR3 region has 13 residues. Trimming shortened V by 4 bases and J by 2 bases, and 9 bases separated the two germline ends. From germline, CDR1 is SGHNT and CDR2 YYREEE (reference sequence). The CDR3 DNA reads TGTGCCAGCAGCCCTGACAGGCAAGAGACCCAGTACTTC. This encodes CASSPDRQETQYF.

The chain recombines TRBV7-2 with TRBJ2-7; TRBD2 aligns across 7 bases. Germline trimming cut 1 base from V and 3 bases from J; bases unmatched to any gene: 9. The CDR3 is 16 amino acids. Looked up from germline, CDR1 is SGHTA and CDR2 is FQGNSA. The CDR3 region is CASSLVGGATLYEQYF. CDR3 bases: TGTGCCAGCAGCTTAGTGGGAGGGGCCACACTCTACGAGCAGTACTTC.

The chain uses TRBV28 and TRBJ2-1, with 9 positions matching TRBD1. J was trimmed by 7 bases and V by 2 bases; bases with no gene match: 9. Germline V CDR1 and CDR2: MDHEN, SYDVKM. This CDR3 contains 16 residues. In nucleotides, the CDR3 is TGTGCCAGCAGTTTACTCGGGGGACAGGGTGGGAATGAGCAGTTCTTC. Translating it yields CASSLLGGQGGNEQFF.

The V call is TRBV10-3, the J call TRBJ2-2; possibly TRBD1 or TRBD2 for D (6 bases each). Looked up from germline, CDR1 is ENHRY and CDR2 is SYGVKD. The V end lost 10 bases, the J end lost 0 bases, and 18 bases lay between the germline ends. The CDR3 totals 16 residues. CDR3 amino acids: CATLGGLNTNTGELFF. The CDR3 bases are TGTGCCACCCTAGGGGGACTGAACACGAACACCGGGGAGCTGTTTTTT.